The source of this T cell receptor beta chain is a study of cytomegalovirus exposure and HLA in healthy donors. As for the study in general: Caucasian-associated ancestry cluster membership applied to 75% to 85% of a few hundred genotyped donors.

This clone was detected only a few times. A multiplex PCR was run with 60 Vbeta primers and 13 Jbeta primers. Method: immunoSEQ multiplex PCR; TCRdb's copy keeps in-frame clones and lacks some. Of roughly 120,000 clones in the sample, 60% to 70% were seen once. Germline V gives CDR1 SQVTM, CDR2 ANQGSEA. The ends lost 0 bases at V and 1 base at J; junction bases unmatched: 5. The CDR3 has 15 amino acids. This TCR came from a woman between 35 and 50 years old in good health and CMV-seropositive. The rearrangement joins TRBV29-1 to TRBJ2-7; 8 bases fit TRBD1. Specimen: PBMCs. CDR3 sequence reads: CSVEDQGAASYEQYF. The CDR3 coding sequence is TGCAGCGTTGAAGATCAGGGGGCCGCTTCCTACGAGCAGTACTTC.